Each of the 30 T cell receptor beta chains below was sequenced from the same sample in a study of T cell responses to AZD1222 COVID-19 vaccine. Clones were read by immunoSEQ multiplex PCR, and TCRdb kept only the in-frame ones, dropping some. The sample lists 120,000 or so clones; around nine tenths were seen once. The source was peripheral blood, collected on day 0 of AZD1222 vaccination. The receptors derive from an adult in good health.

The rearrangement links TRBV28 to TRBJ2-5; TRBD2 matches at 7 bases. J lost 4 bases, V lost 6 bases, and 8 bases had no gene match. There are 14 residues in the CDR3. Germline V CDR1 and CDR2: MDHEN, SYDVKM. CDR3 sequence: CASSPATGGETQYF. The CDR3, as DNA: TGTGCCAGCAGCCCGGCTACGGGAGGAGAGACCCAGTACTTC.

V is TRBV11-2 and J is TRBJ2-5, with TRBD1 identical over 11 bases. CDR1 and CDR2 from the germline V gene are SGHAT and FQNNGV. With V trimmed by 7 bases and J by 4 bases, 2 bases remained unmatched. The CDR3 extends over 13 amino acids. The CDR3 reads CASTGTGGETQYF. CDR3 sequence (DNA): TGTGCCAGCACCGGGACAGGGGGAGAGACCCAGTACTTC.

The chain carries TRBV30 and TRBJ2-7; 14 bases fit TRBD2. With 0 bases clipped from V and 0 bases from J, the junction kept 13 bases outside the gene matches. From germline, CDR1 is GTSNPN and CDR2 SVGIG (reference sequence). The CDR3 totals 20 residues. CDR3 coding DNA: TGTGCCTGGAGTGTACGGACTAGCGGGAGGAGGGAATCAAGCTCCTACGAGCAGTACTTC. Protein sequence: CAWSVRTSGRRESSSYEQYF.

The rearrangement uses TRBV29-1 and TRBJ2-1; 8 bases match TRBD2. CDR1 and CDR2 (germline): SQVTM, ANQGSEA. V dropped 7 bases and J dropped 7; count of bases not matched to a gene: 9. The CDR3 covers 13 residues. CDR3 amino acids: CSALSGVVNEQFF. For the CDR3, the DNA is TGCAGCGCCCTTAGCGGGGTGGTGAATGAGCAGTTCTTC.

This chain uses TRBV30 with TRBJ2-1, with TRBD2 matching 9 bases. V was pared by 5 bases and J by 7 bases, with 15 bases of the junction left unmatched. The CDR3 consists of 16 residues. Germline V gene lookup returns CDR1 GTSNPN and CDR2 SVGIG (reference sequence). This CDR3 reads CAWGARVAGAWNEQFF. The CDR3 DNA follows: TGTGCCTGGGGTGCACGGGTAGCGGGAGCGTGGAATGAGCAGTTCTTC.

This sequence joins TRBV11-2 and TRBJ2-1; D unresolved. The CDR3 has 16 residues. V shed 0 bases and J shed 0 bases, with 9 bases lying between them. Germline loops: CDR1 SGHAT, CDR2 FQNNGV. The CDR3 spells CASSLDPVSSYNEQFF. The CDR3, as DNA: TGTGCCAGCAGCTTAGATCCGGTGAGCTCCTACAATGAGCAGTTCTTC.

The J gene is TRBJ2-7, the V gene TRBV19; 7 bases are shared with TRBD1. After removal of 5 bases from V and 1 base from J, the junction contained 2 bases not matched to a gene. This CDR3 is built from 13 residues. Germline-derived CDR1 and CDR2 are LNHDA and SQIVND (reference sequence). The CDR3 loop reads CASSSGQSYEQYF. In nucleotides, the CDR3 is TGTGCCAGTAGTTCGGGACAGTCCTACGAGCAGTACTTC.

The rearrangement uses TRBV4-3 and TRBJ1-1; no definite D call. The CDR3 is 15 residues long. Trimming removed 1 base from V and 0 bases from J, with 9 bases in between. Germline CDR1 is LGHNA and CDR2 is YSLEER. CDR3 DNA sequence: TGCGCCAGCAGCCAAGTCCGGGCATTGAACACTGAAGCTTTCTTT. It codes for CASSQVRALNTEAFF.

This clone was seen once. The chain couples TRBV27 to TRBJ2-1, with 7 positions matching TRBD1. This CDR3 spans 16 amino acids. The V gene's germline CDR1 is MNHEY and CDR2 SMNVEV (reference sequence). With V trimmed by 4 bases and J by 2 bases, 8 bases remained unmatched. CDR3 nucleotide sequence: TGTGCCAGCAGTTACCTTACCAGGGGGACCTACAATGAGCAGTTCTTC. Residues: CASSYLTRGTYNEQFF.

The V and J genes are TRBV6-5 and TRBJ1-1, with D perhaps matching TRBD1 (5 bases). CDR3 length equals 15 residues. Germline CDR1 MNHEY, CDR2 SVGAGI. V lost 5 bases and J 0 bases, leaving 13 bases between the germline ends. This chain's CDR3 is CASSLQGSMNTEAFF. The DNA for the CDR3 is TGTGCCAGCAGTCTGCAGGGTAGCATGAACACTGAAGCTTTCTTT.

The chain links TRBV19 to TRBJ1-5; 9 nucleotides match TRBD1. The CDR3 is made up of 16 amino acids. J gave up 2 bases and V 5 bases, and 7 bases lay outside the gene matches. CDR1 and CDR2 from the germline V gene are LNHDA and SQIVND (reference sequence). The CDR3 sequence is CASSPQGARGNQPQHF. The CDR3, as DNA: TGTGCCAGTAGTCCACAGGGGGCGAGGGGCAATCAGCCCCAGCATTTT.

The rearrangement joins TRBV7-2 to TRBJ2-7; D may be TRBD1 (5 bases). The CDR3 extends over 13 amino acids. The V gene's germline CDR1 is SGHTA and CDR2 FQGNSA. Between the trimmed V and J ends, which lost 3 bases and 3 bases, there was a span of 9 bases. The CDR3 loop is CASSFVRDYEQYF. The CDR3 DNA sequence: TGTGCCAGCAGCTTCGTCAGGGACTACGAGCAGTACTTC.

This chain uses TRBV5-1 with TRBJ2-7; D perhaps matches TRBD2 (5 bases). The CDR3 extends over 13 amino acids. Trimming removed 2 bases at V and 0 bases at J, with 6 bases between. From germline, CDR1 is SGHRS and CDR2 YFSETQ. The CDR3 sequence: CASSLAASYEQYF. DNA for the CDR3: TGCGCCAGCAGCTTAGCGGCCTCCTACGAGCAGTACTTC.

The chain uses TRBV24-1 and TRBJ2-2, with TRBD1 as a possible D gene (6 bases). The CDR3 runs 14 residues. The V gene lost 5 bases and the J gene lost 7 bases, with 13 bases spanning the gap. Germline V gives CDR1 KGHDR, CDR2 SFDVKD. The CDR3 loop is CATSVAGAVGELFF. CDR3 sequence (DNA): TGTGCCACCAGTGTGGCAGGGGCTGTCGGGGAGCTGTTTTTT.

The chain employs TRBV6-2 or TRBV6-3 and TRBJ2-1, with D maybe TRBD2 (5 bases). CDR1 and CDR2 (germline): MNHEY, SVGEGT. This CDR3 is 15 amino acids long. Trimming shortened V by 5 bases and J by 8 bases, and 19 bases separated the two germline ends. The CDR3 protein is CASSKPSGPGDEQFF. CDR3 DNA sequence: TGTGCCAGCAGTAAACCGAGCGGCCCTGGGGATGAGCAGTTCTTC.

CDR3 residues: CAWEIRGGLGSPLHF. CDR3 nucleotide sequence: TGTGCCTGGGAGATCCGAGGGGGGCTTGGGTCACCCCTCCACTTT. This chain joins TRBV30 and TRBJ1-6; D is perhaps TRBD1 (6 bases). V lost 5 bases and J lost 10, with 21 bases in between. The germline V gene encodes CDR1 GTSNPN and CDR2 SVGIG (reference sequence). There are 15 residues in the CDR3.

The chain carries TRBV9 and TRBJ1-3, with D perhaps matching TRBD1 (5 bases). V lost 4 bases and J 2 bases, leaving 10 bases between the germline ends. CDR3 length equals 14 residues. CDR1 is SGDLS, CDR2 YYNGEE, per germline. CDR3 residues: CASSLGDAGNTIYF. As DNA, the CDR3 is TGTGCCAGCAGCCTGGGGGACGCTGGAAACACCATATATTTT. The full variable domain, with the rest looked up from reference TRBV9 and TRBJ1-3, is DSGVTQTPKHLITATGQRVTLRCSPRSGDLSVYWYQQSLDQGLQFLIQYYNGEERAKGNILERFSAQQFPDLHSELNLSSLELGDSALYFCASSLGDAGNTIYFGEGSWLTVV.

This clone was seen only once. This chain connects TRBV27 to TRBJ2-1; 7 nucleotides match TRBD2. The germline V gene has CDR1 MNHEY and CDR2 SMNVEV (reference sequence). The CDR3 is made up of 14 amino acids. Trimming removed 6 bases from V and 10 bases from J; junction bases left unmatched: 12. In nucleotides, the CDR3 is TGTGCCAGCAGAGTAGCGGGTCTCTTAGCGGAGCAGTTCTTC. This codes for CASRVAGLLAEQFF.

This chain links TRBV20-1 with TRBJ1-1, with D hard to call. Germline V gene lookup returns CDR1 DFQATT and CDR2 SNEGSKA (reference sequence). Trimming removed 6 bases at V and 5 bases at J, with 13 bases between. CDR3 length: 12 residues. The CDR3 bases are TGCAGTGCAAGTCCCGTGGAAACTGAAGCTTTCTTT. Amino acids: CSASPVETEAFF.

The chain recombines TRBV30 with TRBJ1-3; D not certain. Germline V CDR1 and CDR2: GTSNPN, SVGIG (reference sequence). The V and J ends lost 0 bases and 2 bases respectively, with 20 bases between them. The CDR3 loop spans 18 amino acids. CDR3 sequence reads: CAWSVLRMAGTTGNTIYF. The CDR3 DNA sequence: TGTGCCTGGAGTGTACTGAGGATGGCAGGCACGACTGGAAACACCATATATTTT.

The genes are TRBV9 and TRBJ1-4; no clear D gene. CDR3 length: 14 amino acids. Germline assignment: CDR1 SGDLS and CDR2 YYNGEE. V lost 5 bases to trimming and J lost 4 bases, with 12 bases between them. CDR3 nucleotides: TGTGCCAGCAGTCGTACCGGGAATAATGAAAAACTGTTTTTT. Protein product: CASSRTGNNEKLFF.

This clone has just one count. Distinct nucleotide sequences in the sample also encode this CDR3. The V call is TRBV28, the J call TRBJ1-1; 7 nucleotides align to TRBD1. Germline trimming cut 5 bases from V and 4 bases from J; bases unmatched to any gene: 1. This CDR3 has 12 amino acids. Germline assignment: CDR1 MDHEN and CDR2 SYDVKM. In DNA, the CDR3 is TGTGCCAGCAGTCAGGGGGGCACTGAAGCTTTCTTT. Translating it yields CASSQGGTEAFF.

This CDR3 is CASSIDRGGEAFF. CDR3 DNA sequence: TGTGCCAGTAGTATAGATCGGGGAGGGGAAGCTTTCTTT. V usage is TRBV19 and J usage is TRBJ1-1, with D unresolved. CDR1 LNHDA and CDR2 SQIVND come from the germline V gene (reference sequence). This CDR3 is 13 amino acids long. V shed 0 bases and J shed 8 bases, with 10 bases lying between them.

A few counts support this clone. The chain couples TRBV28 to TRBJ2-7; 10 bases fit TRBD1. CDR3 length: 15 residues. The ends lost 5 bases at V and 2 bases at J; junction bases unmatched: 6. Germline assignment: CDR1 MDHEN and CDR2 SYDVKM. The DNA for the CDR3 is TGTGCCAGCAGTACCTTGGACAGGGGGGCCTACGAGCAGTACTTC. It is translated as CASSTLDRGAYEQYF.

CDR3 residues: CASSIFRTMLTNEQFF. DNA of the CDR3: TGTGCCAGCAGTATCTTCAGGACCATGCTAACGAATGAGCAGTTCTTC. The gene calls are TRBV28 and TRBJ2-1; no definite D call. V was cut by 5 bases and J by 7 bases, with 21 bases left in between. This CDR3 is 16 amino acids long. Germline CDR1 MDHEN, CDR2 SYDVKM.

The chain joins TRBV27 to TRBJ2-7; TRBD1 might be the D (6 bases). The CDR3 extends over 12 amino acids. The V gene's germline CDR1 is MNHEY and CDR2 SMNVEV (reference sequence). The CDR3 DNA follows: TGTCCACCGAGGGGGATCACCTACGAGCAGTACTTC. Residues: CPPRGITYEQYF.

This chain joins TRBV24-1 and TRBJ2-7; 7 bases fit TRBD1. This CDR3 has 15 residues. CDR1 KGHDR and CDR2 SFDVKD come from the germline V gene. The V segment lost 5 bases and the J segment 1 base; nucleotides outside the gene matches: 7. CDR3 amino acids: CATSGGEGQSYEQYF. The CDR3 coding sequence is TGTGCCACCAGTGGAGGTGAGGGACAGTCCTACGAGCAGTACTTC.

The V and J genes are TRBV20-1 and TRBJ2-7; no definite D call. The CDR3 covers 14 residues. Germline V lookup: CDR1 DFQATT, CDR2 SNEGSKA (reference sequence). V lost 3 bases to trimming and J lost 0 bases, with 12 bases between them. The CDR3, as DNA: TGCAGTGCTAGTTTTTCTCCGAGCTCCTACGAGCAGTACTTC. This translates into CSASFSPSSYEQYF.

V and J are TRBV6-5 and TRBJ2-1; D may be TRBD1 (5 bases). From germline, CDR1 is MNHEY and CDR2 SVGAGI. The CDR3 loop spans 12 amino acids. V lost 8 bases, J lost 4 bases, and 9 bases lay in between. In DNA, the CDR3 is TGTGCCAGCCAGGGAATTTACAATGAGCAGTTCTTC. As protein: CASQGIYNEQFF.

This sequence joins TRBV19 and TRBJ1-2, with TRBD1 matching 9 bases. V lost 7 bases and J lost 2; bases outside the gene matches: 8. Germline loops: CDR1 LNHDA, CDR2 SQIVND (reference sequence). The CDR3 contains 15 residues. CDR3 coding DNA: TGTGCCAGTATTAAAACAGGGGGCGGAAACTATGGCTACACCTTC. Translation gives CASIKTGGGNYGYTF.